The 17 T cell receptor beta chains in this list originate from one sample, sequenced in a study of blood T cell repertoires in COVID-19. Clones were sequenced by immunoSEQ multiplex PCR, and TCRdb holds only the in-frame ones, with some missing. Of roughly 220,000 clones listed, roughly 86% are singletons. The material sequenced was peripheral blood. These receptors were collected from a man aged 60 to 69 with acute or convalescent COVID-19.

The chain couples TRBV7-2 to TRBJ1-1, with D hard to call. From germline, CDR1 is SGHTA and CDR2 FQGNSA. CDR3 size: 15 residues. Trimming shortened V by 3 bases and J by 1 base, and 12 bases separated the two germline ends. The CDR3 region is CASSLASTGNTEAFF. Written as DNA, the CDR3 is TGTGCCAGCAGCTTGGCCTCGACTGGGAACACTGAAGCTTTCTTT.

The rearrangement uses TRBV25-1 and TRBJ2-2; D unresolved. Germline CDR1 is MGHDK and CDR2 is SYGVNS. This CDR3 has 12 amino acids. Trimming took off 6 bases at V and 7 bases at J, with 9 bases between the two ends. The CDR3 sequence: CASRITNGELFF. CDR3 coding DNA: TGTGCCAGCAGGATCACAAACGGGGAGCTGTTTTTT.

The J gene is TRBJ2-1, the V gene TRBV5-1; 9 positions match TRBD1. From germline, CDR1 is SGHRS and CDR2 YFSETQ. Trimming took 0 bases from V and 8 from J; bases not matched to a gene: 12. The CDR3 loop spans 17 amino acids. DNA for the CDR3: TGCGCCAGCAGCTTGGCGAGGACAGGGGTTAGAGTAGATGAGCAGTTCTTC. This gives the protein CASSLARTGVRVDEQFF.

This chain links TRBV7-2 with TRBJ2-2; D is uncertain. The CDR3 runs to 16 residues. The germline gives CDR1 SGHTA, CDR2 FQGNSA. V shed 1 base and J shed 2 bases, with 11 bases lying between them. DNA of the CDR3: TGTGCCAGCAGCTTAGGCCTCACGGGTAACACCGGGGAGCTGTTTTTT. Translated, it gives CASSLGLTGNTGELFF.

The gene calls are TRBV3-1 (or the pseudogene TRBV3-2) and TRBJ1-3; TRBD1 matches at 7 bases. After removal of 2 bases from V and 4 bases from J, the junction contained 8 bases not matched to a gene. The CDR3 loop spans 16 amino acids. CDR1 and CDR2 from the germline V gene are LGHDT and YNNKEL (reference sequence). CDR3 protein: CASSQHTGEFGNTIYF. DNA of the CDR3: TGTGCCAGCAGCCAACACACAGGGGAGTTCGGAAACACCATATATTTT.

The chain uses TRBV5-1 and TRBJ2-3; TRBD1 matches at 8 bases. The junction had 3 bases not matched to a gene; V was cut back by 0 bases and J by 0 bases. The CDR3 has 16 amino acids. Germline V gene data show CDR1 as SGHRS and CDR2 as YFSETQ. The chain's CDR3 is CASSLGTGWSTDTQYF. The CDR3 nucleotides read TGCGCCAGCAGCTTGGGGACAGGGTGGAGCACAGATACGCAGTATTTT.

The chain uses TRBV19 and TRBJ1-1; tentatively, D is TRBD1 (6 bases). With 5 bases removed from V and 4 bases from J, the gap between germline ends came to 11 bases. Per the germline V gene, CDR1 is LNHDA and CDR2 is SQIVND (reference sequence). The CDR3 is 13 residues long. The CDR3 DNA reads as TGTGCCAGTAGTGTGACAGGTACCACTGAAGCTTTCTTT. It codes for CASSVTGTTEAFF.

The genes are TRBV5-1 and TRBJ1-3, with a possible D match to TRBD1 (5 bases). This CDR3 contains 14 residues. Germline V gives CDR1 SGHRS, CDR2 YFSETQ. The V gene lost 4 bases and the J gene lost 0 bases, with 8 bases spanning the gap. CDR3 sequence reads: CASSADSSGNTIYF. The CDR3 region has the DNA TGCGCCAGCAGCGCAGACAGCTCTGGAAACACCATATATTTT. Looking up the rest from reference TRBV5-1 and TRBJ1-3 gives the full variable domain: KAGVTQTPRYLIKTRGQQVTLSCSPISGHRSVSWYQQTPGQGLQFLFEYFSETQRNKGNFPGRFSGRQFSNSRSEMNVSTLELGDSALYLCASSADSSGNTIYFGEGSWLTVV.

The rearrangement links TRBV5-1 to TRBJ2-2; TRBD1 is a possible D gene (6 bases). Trimming cost V 3 bases and J 6 bases, with 15 bases left between them. CDR1 is SGHRS, CDR2 YFSETQ, per germline. The CDR3 is 15 amino acids. As DNA, the CDR3 is TGCGCCAGCAGCTCGGACAGTCGAGGGGCCGGGGAGCTGTTTTTT. It is translated as CASSSDSRGAGELFF.

The rearrangement joins TRBV7-2 to TRBJ2-5; 8 positions match TRBD2. V lost 7 bases and J lost 5; bases outside the gene matches: 18. In germline, CDR1 is SGHTA, CDR2 FQGNSA. This CDR3 spans 17 amino acids. As DNA, the CDR3 is TGTGCCAGCACCAGACGGGGTAGCGGGGTCCGCGGGGAGACCCAGTACTTC. Protein product: CASTRRGSGVRGETQYF.

The chain carries TRBV28 and TRBJ1-5, with D possibly matching TRBD1 (5 bases). The CDR3 sequence is 13 residues long. V lost 10 bases, J lost 2 bases, and 12 bases lay in between. CDR1 and CDR2 (germline): MDHEN, SYDVKM. The CDR3 loop reads CAIQGTGNQPQHF. CDR3 DNA: TGTGCCATCCAGGGTACGGGCAATCAGCCCCAGCATTTT.

The chain combines TRBV6-1 with TRBJ2-5; D perhaps matches TRBD1 (6 bases). In germline, CDR1 is MNHNS, CDR2 SASEGT. The CDR3 has 16 residues. The ends were cut back, 0 bases at V and 2 bases at J, with 13 bases in the middle. The CDR3, as DNA: TGTGCCAGCAGTGAAGCCAGGGGCGTACGTCAAGAGACCCAGTACTTC. This sequence encodes CASSEARGVRQETQYF.

The gene calls are TRBV6-5 and TRBJ1-2; 12 positions agree with TRBD1. V was clipped by 8 bases and J by 2 bases; unmatched bases: 6. Germline CDR1 MNHEY, CDR2 SVGAGI. The CDR3 has 15 residues. CDR3 sequence (DNA): TGTGCCAGCTCGCAGGGACAGGGGGCAAACTATGGCTACACCTTC. Amino acid sequence: CASSQGQGANYGYTF.

In this sample, this clone turned up a few times. The chain couples TRBV11-2 to TRBJ1-5; D unresolved. This CDR3 is built from 15 residues. Looked up from germline, CDR1 is SGHAT and CDR2 is FQNNGV. V was pared by 0 bases and J by 3 bases, with 9 bases between. Written as DNA, the CDR3 is TGTGCCAGCAGCTTAGAGGCTCTCCCCAATCAGCCCCAGCATTTT. Translation gives CASSLEALPNQPQHF.

The genes are TRBV27 and TRBJ2-7, with D maybe TRBD2 (5 bases). Per germline, CDR1 MNHEY and CDR2 SMNVEV (reference sequence). Between the trimmed V and J ends, which lost 2 bases and 4 bases, there was a span of 12 bases. The length of the CDR3 is 14 residues. DNA for the CDR3: TGTGCCAGCAGTTTAAAAGGACGGGAATACGAGCAGTACTTC. It yields the protein CASSLKGREYEQYF.

CDR3: CASSFYVNQPQHF. The CDR3 nucleotides read TGTGCCAGCAGTTTCTATGTCAATCAGCCCCAGCATTTT. The V and J genes are TRBV12-3 or TRBV12-4 and TRBJ1-5; D gene ambiguous. The CDR3 sequence is 13 residues long. V shed 3 bases and J shed 3 bases, with 6 bases lying between them.

This rearrangement joins TRBV30 to TRBJ2-1; 11 bases map to TRBD2. Germline CDR1 and CDR2: GTSNPN and SVGIG (reference sequence). This CDR3 contains 15 residues. J gave up 12 bases and V 6 bases, and 16 bases lay outside the gene matches. DNA for the CDR3: TGTGCCTGCATTTTTAGCGGGGGGGGGATCGTGCGGCAGTTCTTC. Protein product: CACIFSGGGIVRQFF.